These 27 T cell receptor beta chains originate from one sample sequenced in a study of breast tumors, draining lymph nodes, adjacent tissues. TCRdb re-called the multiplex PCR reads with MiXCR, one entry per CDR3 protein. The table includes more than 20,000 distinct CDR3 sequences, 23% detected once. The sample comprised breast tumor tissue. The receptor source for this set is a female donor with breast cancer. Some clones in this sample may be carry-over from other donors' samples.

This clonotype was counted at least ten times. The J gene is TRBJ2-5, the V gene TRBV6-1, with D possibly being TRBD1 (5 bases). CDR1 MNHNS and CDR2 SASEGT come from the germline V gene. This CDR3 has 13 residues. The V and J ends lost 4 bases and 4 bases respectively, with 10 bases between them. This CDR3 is CASSGLQGETQYF. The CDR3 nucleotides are TGTGCCAGCAGTGGGCTGCAGGGAGAGACCCAGTACTTC.

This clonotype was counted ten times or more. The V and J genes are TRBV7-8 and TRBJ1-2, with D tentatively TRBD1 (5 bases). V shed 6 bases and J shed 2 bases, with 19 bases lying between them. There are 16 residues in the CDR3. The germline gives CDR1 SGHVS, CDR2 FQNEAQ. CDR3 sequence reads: CASSHVGPLINYGYTF. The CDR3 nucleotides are TGTGCCAGCAGTCATGTGGGGCCGTTGATCAACTATGGCTACACCTTC.

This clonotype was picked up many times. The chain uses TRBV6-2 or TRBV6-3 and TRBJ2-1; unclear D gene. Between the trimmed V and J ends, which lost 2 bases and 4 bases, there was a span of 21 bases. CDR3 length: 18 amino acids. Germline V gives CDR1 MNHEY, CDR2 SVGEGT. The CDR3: CASSYVLVVGGSYNEQFF. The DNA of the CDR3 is TGTGCCAGCAGTTACGTGTTGGTTGTAGGTGGAAGTTACAATGAGCAGTTCTTC.

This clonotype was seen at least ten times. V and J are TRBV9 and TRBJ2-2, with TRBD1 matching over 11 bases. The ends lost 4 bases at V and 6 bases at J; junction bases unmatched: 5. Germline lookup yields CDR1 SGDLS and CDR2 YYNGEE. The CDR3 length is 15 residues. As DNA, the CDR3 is TGTGCCAGCAGCCCCCGGACAGGGGGCCCCGGGGAGCTGTTTTTT. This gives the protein CASSPRTGGPGELFF.

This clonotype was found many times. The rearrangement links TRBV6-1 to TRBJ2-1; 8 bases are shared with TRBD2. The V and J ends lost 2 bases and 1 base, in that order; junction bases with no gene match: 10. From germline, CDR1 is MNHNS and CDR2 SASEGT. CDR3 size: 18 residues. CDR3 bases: TGTGCCAGCAGTGAATCCTATAGCGGGATCGAATCCTACAATGAGCAGTTCTTC. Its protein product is CASSESYSGIESYNEQFF.

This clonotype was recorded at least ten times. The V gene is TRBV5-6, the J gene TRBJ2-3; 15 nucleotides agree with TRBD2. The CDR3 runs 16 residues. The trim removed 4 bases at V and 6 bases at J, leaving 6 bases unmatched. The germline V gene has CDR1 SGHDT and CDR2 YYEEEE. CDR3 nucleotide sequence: TGTGCCAGCAGCAACTGGGGACTAGCGGGAGGTGATACGCAGTATTTT. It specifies CASSNWGLAGGDTQYF.

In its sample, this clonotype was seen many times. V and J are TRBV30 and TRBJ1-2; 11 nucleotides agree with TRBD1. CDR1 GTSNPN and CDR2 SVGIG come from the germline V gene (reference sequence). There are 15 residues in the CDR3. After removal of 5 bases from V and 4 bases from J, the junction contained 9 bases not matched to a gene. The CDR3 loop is CAWGSGQGAGYGYTF. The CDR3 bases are TGTGCCTGGGGGTCCGGACAGGGGGCTGGCTATGGCTACACCTTC.

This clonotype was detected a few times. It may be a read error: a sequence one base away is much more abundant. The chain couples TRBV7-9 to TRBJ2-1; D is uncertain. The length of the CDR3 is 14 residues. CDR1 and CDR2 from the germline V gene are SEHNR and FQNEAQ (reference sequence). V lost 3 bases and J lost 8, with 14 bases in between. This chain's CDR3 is CASSFQGNDDEQFF. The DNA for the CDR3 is TGTGCCAGCAGCTTTCAAGGGAATGACGATGAGCAGTTCTTC. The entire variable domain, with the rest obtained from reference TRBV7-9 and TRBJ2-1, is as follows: DTGVSQNPRHKITKRGQNVTFRCDPISEHNRLYWYRQTLGQGPEFLTYFQNEAQLEKSRLLSDRFSAERPKGSFSTLEIQRTEQGDSAMYLCASSFQGNDDEQFFGPGTRLTVL.

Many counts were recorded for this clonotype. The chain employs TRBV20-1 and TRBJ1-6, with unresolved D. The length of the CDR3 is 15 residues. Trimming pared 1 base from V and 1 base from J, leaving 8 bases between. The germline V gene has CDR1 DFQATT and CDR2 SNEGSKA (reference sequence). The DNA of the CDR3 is TGCAGTGCTAGAGCGGGCAGTTCCTATAATTCACCCCTCCACTTT. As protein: CSARAGSSYNSPLHF.

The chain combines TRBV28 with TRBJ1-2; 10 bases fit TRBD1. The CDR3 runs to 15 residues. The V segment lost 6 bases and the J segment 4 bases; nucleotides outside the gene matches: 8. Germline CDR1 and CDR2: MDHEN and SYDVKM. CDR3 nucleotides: TGTGCCAGCAGCTCCGGGACAGGGGTTATCTATGGCTACACCTTC. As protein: CASSSGTGVIYGYTF.

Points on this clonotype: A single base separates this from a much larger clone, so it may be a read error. CDR3 in DNA: TGTGCCACCCAACAGGGGGTAGGTCAGCCCCAGCATTTT. The encoded protein is CATQQGVGQPQHF. The gene calls are TRBV18 and TRBJ1-5, with TRBD1 matching 8 bases. Germline V gene sequence: CDR1 KGHSH, CDR2 LQKENI. This CDR3 contains 13 residues. V dropped 10 bases and J dropped 6; count of bases not matched to a gene: 8.

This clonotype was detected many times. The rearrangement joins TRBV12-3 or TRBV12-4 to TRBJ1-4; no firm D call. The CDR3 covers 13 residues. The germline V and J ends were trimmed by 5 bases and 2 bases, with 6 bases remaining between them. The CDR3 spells CASSTGTNEKLFF. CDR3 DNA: TGTGCCAGCAGTACCGGGACTAATGAAAAACTGTTTTTT.

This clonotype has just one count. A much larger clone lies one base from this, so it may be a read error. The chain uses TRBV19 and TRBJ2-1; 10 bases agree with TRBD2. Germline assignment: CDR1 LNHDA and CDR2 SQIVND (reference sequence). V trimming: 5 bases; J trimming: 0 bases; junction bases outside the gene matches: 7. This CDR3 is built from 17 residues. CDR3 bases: TGTGCCAGTAGTTCACCTAGCGGGAGCAGCTCCTACAATGAGCAGTTCTTC. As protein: CASSSPSGSSSYNEQFF.

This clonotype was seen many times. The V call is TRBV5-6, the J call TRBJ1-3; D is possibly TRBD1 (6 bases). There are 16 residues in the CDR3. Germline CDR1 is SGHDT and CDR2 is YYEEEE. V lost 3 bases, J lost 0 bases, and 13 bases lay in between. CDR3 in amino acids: CASSYRAPASGNTIYF. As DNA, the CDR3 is TGTGCCAGCAGCTACAGGGCGCCGGCCTCTGGAAACACCATATATTTT.

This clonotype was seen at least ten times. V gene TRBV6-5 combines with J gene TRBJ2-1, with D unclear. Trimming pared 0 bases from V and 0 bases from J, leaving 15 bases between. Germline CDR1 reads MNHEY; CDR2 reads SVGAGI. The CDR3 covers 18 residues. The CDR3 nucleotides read TGTGCCAGCAGTTACTCGTTCCCCAGCGCCAGCTCCTACAATGAGCAGTTCTTC. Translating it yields CASSYSFPSASSYNEQFF.

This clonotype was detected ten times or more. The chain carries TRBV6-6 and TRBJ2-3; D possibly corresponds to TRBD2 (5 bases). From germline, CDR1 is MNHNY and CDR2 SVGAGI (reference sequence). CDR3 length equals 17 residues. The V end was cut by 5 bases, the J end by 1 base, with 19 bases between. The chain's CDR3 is CASSPLGASGRTDTQYF. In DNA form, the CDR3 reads TGTGCCAGCAGTCCGCTAGGTGCCAGCGGACGCACAGATACGCAGTATTTT.

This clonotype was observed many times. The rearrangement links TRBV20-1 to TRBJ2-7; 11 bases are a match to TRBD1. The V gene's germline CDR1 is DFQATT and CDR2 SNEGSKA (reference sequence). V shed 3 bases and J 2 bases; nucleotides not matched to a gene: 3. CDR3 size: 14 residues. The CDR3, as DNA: TGCAGTGCTAGTCCGGGACAGGGGGCCTACGAGCAGTACTTC. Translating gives CSASPGQGAYEQYF.

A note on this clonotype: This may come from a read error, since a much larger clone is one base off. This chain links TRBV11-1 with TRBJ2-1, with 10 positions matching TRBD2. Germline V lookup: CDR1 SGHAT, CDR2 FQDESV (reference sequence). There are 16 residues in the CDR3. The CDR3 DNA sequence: TGTGCCAGCGGCTTGCTGCTAGCGGGAGTCCACAATGAGCAGTTCTTC. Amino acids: CASGLLLAGVHNEQFF.

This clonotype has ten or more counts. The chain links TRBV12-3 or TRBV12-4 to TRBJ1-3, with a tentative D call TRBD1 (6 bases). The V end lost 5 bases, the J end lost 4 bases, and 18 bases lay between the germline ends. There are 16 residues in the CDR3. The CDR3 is CASSTVTSGTGNTIYF. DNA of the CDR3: TGTGCCAGCAGTACTGTCACGTCCGGGACAGGAAACACCATATATTTT.

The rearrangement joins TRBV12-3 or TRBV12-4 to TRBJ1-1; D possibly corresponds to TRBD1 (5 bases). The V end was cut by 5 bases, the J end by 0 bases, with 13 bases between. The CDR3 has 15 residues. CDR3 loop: CASSPRQTMNTEAFF. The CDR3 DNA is TGTGCCAGCAGTCCCCGACAGACCATGAACACTGAAGCTTTCTTT.

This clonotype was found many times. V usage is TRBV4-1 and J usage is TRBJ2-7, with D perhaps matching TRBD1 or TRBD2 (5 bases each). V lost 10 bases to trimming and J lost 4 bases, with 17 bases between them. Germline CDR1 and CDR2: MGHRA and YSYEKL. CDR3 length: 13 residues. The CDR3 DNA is TGCGCCACCTCGGGGCAGGGTGGTTACGAGCAGTACTTC. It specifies CATSGQGGYEQYF.

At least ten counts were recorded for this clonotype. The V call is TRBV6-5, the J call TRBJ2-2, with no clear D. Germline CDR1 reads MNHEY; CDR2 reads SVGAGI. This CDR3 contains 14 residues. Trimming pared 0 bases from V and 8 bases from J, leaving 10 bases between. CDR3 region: CASSYSVRSGELFF. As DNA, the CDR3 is TGTGCCAGCAGTTACTCGGTCAGGAGTGGGGAGCTGTTTTTT.

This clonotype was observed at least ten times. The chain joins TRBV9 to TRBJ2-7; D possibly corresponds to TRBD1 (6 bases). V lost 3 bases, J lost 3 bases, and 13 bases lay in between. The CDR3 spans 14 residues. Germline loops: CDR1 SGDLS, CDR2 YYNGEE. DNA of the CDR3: TGTGCCAGCAGCGCCCTACTGGACAGCTACGAGCAGTACTTC. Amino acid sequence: CASSALLDSYEQYF.

The CDR3 is CAWSVKSAGQVLYSNQPQHF. The DNA for the CDR3 is TGTGCCTGGAGTGTAAAGTCTGCGGGACAGGTATTATATAGCAATCAGCCCCAGCATTTT. The rearrangement uses TRBV30 and TRBJ1-5, with 8 nucleotides matching TRBD1. The CDR3 runs to 20 residues. Germline V lookup: CDR1 GTSNPN, CDR2 SVGIG (reference sequence). The V and J ends lost 0 bases and 0 bases, in that order; junction bases with no gene match: 16.

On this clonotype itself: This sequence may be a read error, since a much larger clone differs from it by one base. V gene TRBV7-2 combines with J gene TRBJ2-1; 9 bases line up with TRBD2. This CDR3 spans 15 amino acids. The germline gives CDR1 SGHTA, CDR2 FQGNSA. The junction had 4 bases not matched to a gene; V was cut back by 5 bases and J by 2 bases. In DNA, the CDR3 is TGTGCCAGCAGCAGTAGCGGGAGCCCCTACAATGAGCAGTTCTTC. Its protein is CASSSSGSPYNEQFF.

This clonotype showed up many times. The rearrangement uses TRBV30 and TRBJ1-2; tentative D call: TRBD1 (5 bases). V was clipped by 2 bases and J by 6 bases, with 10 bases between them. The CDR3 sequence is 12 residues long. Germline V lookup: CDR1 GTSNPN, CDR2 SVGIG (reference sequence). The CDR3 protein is CAWSKPGHGYTF. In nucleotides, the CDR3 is TGTGCCTGGAGTAAGCCAGGGCATGGCTACACCTTC.

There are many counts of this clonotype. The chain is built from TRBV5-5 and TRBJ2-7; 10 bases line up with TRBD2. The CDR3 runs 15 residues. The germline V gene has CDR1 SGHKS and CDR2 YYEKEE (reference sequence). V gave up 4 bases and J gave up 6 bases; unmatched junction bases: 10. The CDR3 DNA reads TGTGCCAGCAGCCCCCGCGGGACTAGCGTCTCCGAGCAGTACTTC. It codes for CASSPRGTSVSEQYF.